This T cell receptor (beta chain) was documented in a study of chemoradiotherapy in HPV16-positive cancers. Study at large: Candidate HPV-specific T-cell clones and common TCR motifs came from functional assays in a couple of HPV16-positive patients. Findings of the study overall: Candidate HPV-specific clones and E7-related TCR motifs grew in tumor during treatment. The functional HPV-specific definition rests on just a couple of HPV16-positive patients.

Assay: immunoSEQ multiplex PCR; the TCRdb copy retains only in-frame clones and omits some. The sample yields approximately 7,400 clones, roughly 82% seen once. V was trimmed by 0 bases and J by 6 bases, leaving 9 bases between them. From germline, CDR1 is WNHNN and CDR2 SYGVQD (reference sequence). The CDR3 is 14 amino acids. Note on this clone: Its specificity is not known.

V and J are TRBV10-1 and TRBJ2-4; the D gene could be TRBD1 or TRBD2 (5 bases each). The material was tumor tissue, obtained from a patient who underwent chemoradiotherapy. This TCR derives from a human donor with HPV-associated anogenital cancer. The CDR3 sequence: CASSESLGGNIQYF. In nucleotides, the CDR3 is TGCGCCAGCAGTGAGTCTCTTGGGGGAAACATTCAGTACTTC.